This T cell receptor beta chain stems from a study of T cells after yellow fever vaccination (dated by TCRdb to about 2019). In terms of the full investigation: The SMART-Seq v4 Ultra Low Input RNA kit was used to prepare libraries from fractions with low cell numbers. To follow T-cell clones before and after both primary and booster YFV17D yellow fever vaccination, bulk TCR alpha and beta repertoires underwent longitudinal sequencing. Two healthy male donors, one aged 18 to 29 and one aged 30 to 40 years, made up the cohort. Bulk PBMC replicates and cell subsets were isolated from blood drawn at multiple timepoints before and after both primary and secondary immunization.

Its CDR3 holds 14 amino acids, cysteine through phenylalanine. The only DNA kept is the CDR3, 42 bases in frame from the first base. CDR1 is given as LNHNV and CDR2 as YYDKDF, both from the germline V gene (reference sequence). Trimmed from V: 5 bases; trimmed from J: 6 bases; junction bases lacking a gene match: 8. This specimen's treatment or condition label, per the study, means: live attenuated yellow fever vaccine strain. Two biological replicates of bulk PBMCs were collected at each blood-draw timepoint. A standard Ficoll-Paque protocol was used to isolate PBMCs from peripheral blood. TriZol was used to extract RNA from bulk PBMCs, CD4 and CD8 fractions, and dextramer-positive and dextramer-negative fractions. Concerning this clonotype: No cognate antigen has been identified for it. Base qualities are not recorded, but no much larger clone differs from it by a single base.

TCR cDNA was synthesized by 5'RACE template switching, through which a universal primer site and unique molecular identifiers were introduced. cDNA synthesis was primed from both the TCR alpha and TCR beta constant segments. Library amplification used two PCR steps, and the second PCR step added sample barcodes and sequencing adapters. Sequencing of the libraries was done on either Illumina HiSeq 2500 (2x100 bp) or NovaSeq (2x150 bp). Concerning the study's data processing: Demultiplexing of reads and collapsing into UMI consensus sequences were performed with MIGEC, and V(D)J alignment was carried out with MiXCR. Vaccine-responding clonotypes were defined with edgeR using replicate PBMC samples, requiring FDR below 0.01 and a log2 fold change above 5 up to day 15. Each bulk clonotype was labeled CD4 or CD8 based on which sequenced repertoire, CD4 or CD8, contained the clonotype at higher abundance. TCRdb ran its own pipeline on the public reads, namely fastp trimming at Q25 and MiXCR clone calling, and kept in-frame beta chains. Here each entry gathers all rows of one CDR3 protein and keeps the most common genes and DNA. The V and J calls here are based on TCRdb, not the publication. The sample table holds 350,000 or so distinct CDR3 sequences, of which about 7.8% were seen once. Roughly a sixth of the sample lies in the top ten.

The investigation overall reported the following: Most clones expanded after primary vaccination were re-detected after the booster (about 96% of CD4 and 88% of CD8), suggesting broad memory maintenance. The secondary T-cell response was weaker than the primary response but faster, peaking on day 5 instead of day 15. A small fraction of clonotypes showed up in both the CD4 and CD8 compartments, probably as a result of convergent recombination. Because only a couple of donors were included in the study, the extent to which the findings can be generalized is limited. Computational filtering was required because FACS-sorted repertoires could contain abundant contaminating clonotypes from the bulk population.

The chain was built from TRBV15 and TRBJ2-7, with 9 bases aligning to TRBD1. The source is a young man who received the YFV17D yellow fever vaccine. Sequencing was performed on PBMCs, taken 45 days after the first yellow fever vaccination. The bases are TGTGCCACCAGCCTCATGGGACAGGGTGGCGAGCAGTACTTC. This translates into CATSLMGQGGEQYF.